Below are 32 T cell receptor beta chains sequenced from a single sample in a study of response to subunit inactivated influenza vaccine. Each CDR3 protein gets one entry after TCRdb re-called the RT-PCR reads with MiXCR. The data hold fewer than 400,000 distinct CDR3 sequences, with less than 25% observed a single time. The source material was PBMCs from blood, sampled approximately 20 months after vaccination. Source of these receptors: a man between 50 and 70 years old who received an inactivated influenza vaccine.

The chain combines TRBV20-1 with TRBJ2-7; no reliable D call. Trimming left V 0 bases short and J 2 bases short, with 8 bases between. CDR1 DFQATT and CDR2 SNEGSKA come from the germline V gene (reference sequence). This CDR3 has 13 residues. CDR3 loop: CSAREGSAYEQYF. The CDR3 nucleotides are TGCAGTGCTAGAGAGGGCAGCGCCTACGAGCAGTACTTC.

The rearrangement links TRBV5-6 to TRBJ1-4, with no clear D. V was pared by 0 bases and J by 0 bases, with 12 bases between. CDR1 and CDR2 from the germline V gene are SGHDT and YYEEEE. CDR3 size: 17 residues. As DNA, the CDR3 is TGTGCCAGCAGCTTGGGACCGAGGATTGCAACTAATGAAAAACTGTTTTTT. Amino acid sequence: CASSLGPRIATNEKLFF. Drawing the rest from reference TRBV5-6 and TRBJ1-4, the complete variable domain is DAGVTQSPTHLIKTRGQQVTLRCSPKSGHDTVSWYQQALGQGPQFIFQYYEEEERQRGNFPDRFSGHQFPNYSSELNVNALLLGDSALYLCASSLGPRIATNEKLFFGSGTQLSVL.

This CDR3 reads CSADRGGQPQHF. In DNA form, the CDR3 reads TGCAGTGCTGACAGGGGCGGTCAGCCCCAGCATTTT. The chain recombines TRBV20-1 with TRBJ1-5, with 8 bases aligning to TRBD1. The V and J ends lost 5 bases and 6 bases, in that order; junction bases with no gene match: 3. CDR3 length equals 12 residues. Germline CDR1 reads DFQATT; CDR2 reads SNEGSKA (reference sequence).

A few counts support this clonotype. V usage is TRBV5-1 and J usage is TRBJ1-5; D not certain. Trimming pared 1 base from V and 5 bases from J, leaving 13 bases between. The CDR3 totals 15 residues. Germline CDR1 is SGHRS and CDR2 is YFSETQ. This chain's CDR3 is CASSLSPGGHQPQHF. The CDR3, as DNA: TGCGCCAGCAGCTTGTCCCCGGGCGGGCATCAGCCCCAGCATTTT.

In this sample, this clonotype turned up a few times. The rearrangement links TRBV18 to TRBJ1-4; no reliable D call. This CDR3 is 16 amino acids long. Trimming removed 2 bases from V and 0 bases from J, with 10 bases in between. Germline loops: CDR1 KGHSH, CDR2 LQKENI. The DNA for the CDR3 is TGTGCCAGCTCACCAGAACTCCTTGCAACTAATGAAAAACTGTTTTTT. Translated: CASSPELLATNEKLFF.

The chain employs TRBV7-7 and TRBJ2-5; D is perhaps TRBD2 (7 bases). Germline CDR1 is SSHAT and CDR2 is FNYEAQ (reference sequence). Between the trimmed V and J ends, which lost 5 bases and 3 bases, there was a span of 16 bases. The CDR3 is 15 residues long. The CDR3 sequence is CASSRGLADEETQYF. DNA of the CDR3: TGTGCCAGCAGCCGGGGGCTAGCGGATGAAGAGACCCAGTACTTC.

This clonotype has a handful of counts. The gene calls are TRBV30 and TRBJ1-1; 11 bases map to TRBD1. CDR1 is GTSNPN, CDR2 SVGIG, per germline (reference sequence). The junction had 4 bases not matched to a gene; V was cut back by 5 bases and J by 5 bases. The CDR3 has 13 residues. CDR3 protein: CAWAGTGGTEAFF. For the CDR3, the DNA is TGTGCCTGGGCTGGGACAGGGGGAACTGAAGCTTTCTTT.

This clonotype was detected only a few times. V is TRBV10-3 and J is TRBJ2-7; weak D call: TRBD2 (6 bases). Germline CDR1 and CDR2: ENHRY and SYGVKD. The CDR3 totals 12 residues. The ends were cut back, 11 bases at V and 6 bases at J, with 17 bases in the middle. The CDR3 loop is CAASTSSSEQYF. The CDR3 DNA reads as TGTGCCGCTTCGACTAGTTCGTCCGAGCAGTACTTC.

The sample holds a few counts of this clonotype. J is TRBJ1-1 and V is TRBV7-2; D is unclear. CDR1 and CDR2 from the germline V gene are SGHTA and FQGNSA. This CDR3 contains 13 residues. Trimming took 4 bases from V and 10 from J, leaving 16 bases between them. The CDR3 bases are TGTGCCAGCAGCTCGACCACACGGAATAGAGCTTTCTTT. Protein product: CASSSTTRNRAFF.

This clonotype was counted many times. The gene calls are TRBV9 and TRBJ1-2; perhaps TRBD1 as D (6 bases). The CDR3 is 15 amino acids. The V gene's germline CDR1 is SGDLS and CDR2 YYNGEE. Trimming left V 4 bases short and J 4 bases short, with 17 bases between. CDR3 DNA sequence: TGTGCCAGCAGCCCCGGAGGGGGGGCTGGCTATGGCTACACCTTC. It is translated as CASSPGGGAGYGYTF.

The gene calls are TRBV12-3 or TRBV12-4 and TRBJ1-4; 7 positions match TRBD1. The V segment lost 3 bases and the J segment 7 bases; nucleotides outside the gene matches: 8. The CDR3 is 15 residues long. CDR3 region: CASSFSGTDGEKLFF. The CDR3 DNA reads as TGTGCCAGCAGTTTCTCCGGGACAGACGGTGAAAAACTGTTTTTT.

This chain links TRBV29-1 with TRBJ2-3; TRBD1 matches 12 bases. The J segment lost 5 bases and the V segment lost 7 bases, leaving 10 bases of the junction unmatched. CDR1 is SQVTM, CDR2 ANQGSEA, per germline. The CDR3 spans 15 residues. The CDR3 DNA sequence: TGCAGCGCCGGAGGGGGACAGGGGGCAAGAGATACGCAGTATTTT. Its translation: CSAGGGQGARDTQYF.

This chain connects TRBV4-3 to TRBJ2-1, with 7 bases fitting TRBD2. The CDR3 extends over 15 amino acids. CDR1 and CDR2 (germline): LGHNA, YSLEER. The V gene end was trimmed by 2 bases and the J gene end by 5 bases; junction bases not matched to a gene: 6. CDR3 protein: CASSQNFGRHNEQFF. The CDR3 region has the DNA TGCGCCAGCAGCCAAAATTTCGGGAGGCACAATGAGCAGTTCTTC.

V and J are TRBV18 and TRBJ2-7; 10 bases align to TRBD2. The germline gives CDR1 KGHSH, CDR2 LQKENI. Trimming removed 2 bases from V and 2 bases from J; junction bases left unmatched: 12. The CDR3 is 18 amino acids. The CDR3 DNA reads TGTGCCAGCTCACCATTGGACAGTCTACTAGCGGGGCCCTACGAGCAGTACTTC. Protein: CASSPLDSLLAGPYEQYF.

The V and J genes are TRBV20-1 and TRBJ2-1; D gene uncertain. V lost 0 bases to trimming and J lost 0 bases, with 6 bases between them. From germline, CDR1 is DFQATT and CDR2 SNEGSKA (reference sequence). The CDR3 spans 14 residues. CDR3 nucleotides: TGCAGTGCTAGAGAGCCCGGCTCCTACAATGAGCAGTTCTTC. It codes for CSAREPGSYNEQFF.

The CDR3 sequence: CASSLKGAGYGYTF. CDR3 coding DNA: TGTGCCAGCAGTTTGAAGGGGGCTGGCTATGGCTACACCTTC. V gene TRBV27 combines with J gene TRBJ1-2; 7 bases line up with TRBD1. Germline V gene sequence: CDR1 MNHEY, CDR2 SMNVEV (reference sequence). Trimming took 3 bases from V and 4 from J; bases not matched to a gene: 5. CDR3 length equals 14 residues.

Ten or more counts support this clonotype. The V gene is TRBV6-2 or TRBV6-3, the J gene TRBJ2-3; 9 positions match TRBD1. The V gene's germline CDR1 is MNHEY and CDR2 SVGEGT. Trimming at V came to 6 bases and at J to 10 bases, leaving 14 bases not matched to a gene. The CDR3 is 15 residues long. CDR3 protein: CASSTEGTGLVPQYF. The DNA of the CDR3 is TGTGCCAGCAGCACCGAGGGGACAGGGCTGGTCCCGCAGTATTTT.

In this sample, this clonotype turned up a few times. The chain combines TRBV10-3 with TRBJ1-6; possible D gene TRBD1, 5 bases. This CDR3 spans 16 amino acids. Trimming left V 3 bases short and J 4 bases short, with 13 bases between. Germline CDR1 ENHRY, CDR2 SYGVKD. CDR3 sequence: CAISDYSGPYNSPLHF. The CDR3, as DNA: TGTGCCATCAGTGATTATTCGGGACCTTATAATTCACCCCTCCACTTT.

The CDR3 DNA is TGTGCCAGCAGCTTTTATGAAGGACCGAACACCGGGGAGCTGTTTTTT. It is translated as CASSFYEGPNTGELFF. The chain couples TRBV7-9 to TRBJ2-2, with no clear D. This CDR3 is built from 16 residues. V was pared by 3 bases and J by 0 bases, with 11 bases between. Germline V lookup: CDR1 SEHNR, CDR2 FQNEAQ (reference sequence).

This clonotype was picked up a small number of times. The CDR3 spells CASKLSWNTGELFF. The CDR3, as DNA: TGTGCCAGTAAACTGTCGTGGAACACCGGGGAGCTGTTTTTT. The chain uses TRBV9 and TRBJ2-2; D gene uncertain. V was trimmed by 8 bases and J by 1 base, leaving 12 bases between them. The germline CDR1 and CDR2 sequences are SGDLS and YYNGEE. This CDR3 region has 14 residues.

The chain combines TRBV4-2 with TRBJ2-3, with D perhaps TRBD1 or TRBD2 (5 bases each). The CDR3 is 14 residues long. V was pared by 3 bases and J by 2 bases, with 9 bases between. Germline CDR1 and CDR2: LGHNA and YNFKEQ. The DNA of the CDR3 is TGTGCCAGCAGCCAGGGGACCGTCACAGATACGCAGTATTTT. Amino acid sequence: CASSQGTVTDTQYF.

This clonotype was observed a few times. CDR3 protein: CASIRGKAFF. CDR3 in DNA: TGTGCCAGCATTCGGGGAAAAGCTTTCTTT. The V call is TRBV28, the J call TRBJ1-1; no firm D call. Germline CDR1 reads MDHEN; CDR2 reads SYDVKM. Trimming removed 7 bases at V and 9 bases at J, with 9 bases between. The CDR3 length is 10 residues.

The chain combines TRBV4-3 with TRBJ1-2; perhaps TRBD1 as D (5 bases). The germline V gene encodes CDR1 LGHNA and CDR2 YSLEER. V lost 0 bases to trimming and J lost 0 bases, with 14 bases between them. This CDR3 is built from 17 residues. CDR3: CASSQDPPGVANYGYTF. CDR3 DNA: TGCGCCAGCAGCCAAGACCCTCCGGGGGTAGCTAACTATGGCTACACCTTC.

Ten or more counts support this clonotype. This chain uses TRBV4-3 with TRBJ1-6; 9 nucleotides align to TRBD1. This CDR3 has 17 amino acids. Germline V gene sequence: CDR1 LGHNA, CDR2 YSLEER. V shed 2 bases, J shed 7 bases, and the junction held 9 bases outside the gene matches. CDR3 amino acids: CASSQSLPGQGNSPLHF. In nucleotides, the CDR3 is TGCGCCAGCAGCCAATCCCTGCCGGGACAGGGAAATTCACCCCTCCACTTT.

This clonotype was recorded a few times. V is TRBV4-2 and J is TRBJ1-5, with D uncertain. V lost 0 bases and J lost 6, with 9 bases in between. The CDR3 spans 14 residues. Per germline, CDR1 LGHNA and CDR2 YNFKEQ. The CDR3, as DNA: TGTGCCAGCAGCCAAGATCCGACGTTTCAGCCCCAGCATTTT. Its translation: CASSQDPTFQPQHF.

This clonotype has only a few counts. The rearrangement uses TRBV18 and TRBJ2-1, with no clear D. The CDR3 consists of 14 residues. V was clipped by 8 bases and J by 0 bases, with 11 bases between them. Germline V gene data show CDR1 as KGHSH and CDR2 as LQKENI. The CDR3 DNA sequence: TGTGCCAGCACCGCTTCCTTCTCCTACAATGAGCAGTTCTTC. It translates to CASTASFSYNEQFF.

This clonotype was counted only a few times. The genes are TRBV10-3 and TRBJ1-6; TRBD1 aligns across 11 bases. Germline CDR1 ENHRY, CDR2 SYGVKD. The V and J ends lost 6 bases and 8 bases, in that order; junction bases with no gene match: 3. The CDR3 extends over 14 amino acids. This CDR3 is CAIRRDRGDSPLHF. The DNA for the CDR3 is TGTGCCATCAGGCGGGACAGGGGGGATTCACCCCTCCACTTT.

The chain has TRBV19 and TRBJ2-5; 7 nucleotides match TRBD1. J gave up 7 bases and V 6 bases, and 11 bases lay outside the gene matches. There are 14 residues in the CDR3. The germline CDR1 and CDR2 sequences are LNHDA and SQIVND (reference sequence). The CDR3: CASSPGQATGTQYF. CDR3 bases: TGTGCCAGTAGCCCCGGACAGGCCACGGGGACCCAGTACTTC.

The V call is TRBV18, the J call TRBJ1-3, with D uncertain. CDR3 length: 14 residues. The germline V and J ends were trimmed by 5 bases and 2 bases, with 10 bases remaining between them. Looked up from germline, CDR1 is KGHSH and CDR2 is LQKENI. CDR3 DNA sequence: TGTGCCAGCTCAGCCCGCGGTCCTGGAAACACCATATATTTT. This translates into CASSARGPGNTIYF.

This rearrangement joins TRBV6-1 to TRBJ1-6, with D unresolved. CDR3 size: 16 residues. Looked up from germline, CDR1 is MNHNS and CDR2 is SASEGT. V lost 6 bases, J lost 4 bases, and 16 bases lay in between. The CDR3 reads CASSPSAAVYNSPLHF. CDR3 coding DNA: TGTGCCAGCAGCCCCTCGGCAGCCGTATATAATTCACCCCTCCACTTT.

This rearrangement joins TRBV7-2 to TRBJ2-6; D gene unclear. V gave up 7 bases and J gave up 3 bases, with 7 bases separating them. The CDR3 consists of 13 residues. Germline V gene sequence: CDR1 SGHTA, CDR2 FQGNSA. CDR3 in amino acids: CASTHHGANVLTF. The CDR3 coding sequence is TGTGCCAGCACCCACCATGGGGCCAACGTCCTGACTTTC.

This chain joins TRBV29-1 and TRBJ1-2, with D uncertain. Between the trimmed V and J ends, which lost 2 bases and 9 bases, there was a span of 13 bases. The CDR3 loop spans 12 amino acids. CDR1 and CDR2 (germline): SQVTM, ANQGSEA. For the CDR3, the DNA is TGCAGCGTTGAACAGGCTACGGGTAGCTACACCTTC. Amino acid sequence: CSVEQATGSYTF.